This TCR beta chain was captured by sequencing in a study of blood T cell repertoires in COVID-19. Study at large: T cells, B-cell-depleted T cells, or PBMCs provided the cDNA or gDNA that served as material.

The assay was immunoSEQ multiplex PCR, and TCRdb's table has in-frame clones only and misses some. The profile shows about 150,000 clones, 80% to 90% of them singletons. The V end lost 5 bases, the J end lost 5 bases, and 19 bases lay between the germline ends. The V gene's germline CDR1 is MNHEY and CDR2 SMNVEV (reference sequence). The CDR3 is made up of 16 amino acids. Input material: peripheral blood. The chain is built from TRBV27 and TRBJ2-1; the D gene is possibly TRBD1 (5 bases). The sequence derives from a young man with COVID-19, enrolled during active disease. CDR3 amino acids: CASSTRQLPVNNEQFF. The CDR3 DNA sequence: TGTGCCAGCAGTACAAGACAGCTGCCGGTAAACAATGAGCAGTTCTTC.